This TCR beta chain is drawn from a study of T-cell memory formation after mild COVID-19. Germline CDR1 is LGHNA and CDR2 is YSLEER. Losses at the gene ends were 0 bases for V and 1 base for J; bases not matched to a gene: 2. This CDR3 has 16 amino acids. TCRdb reprocessed the 5' RACE reads via MiXCR and lists one record per CDR3 protein. The repertoire holds around 260,000 distinct CDR3 sequences, 15% to 20% seen once, with 22% in the top ten. Study results and limitations: The main location of contracting CD4+ clones was CM and EM, and that of contracting CD8+ clones was EMRA. Some clones that responded were present in memory (sampled pre-infection), which suggests cross-reactive memory joined.

This clonotype came up a few times. The target antigen is unknown. The sequence came from a man in his late teens or twenties who had mild COVID-19 (a few samples of this study predate the infection). Cell type and time point are not known. The chain is built from TRBV4-3 and TRBJ2-5, with 10 positions matching TRBD2. The sample consisted of PBMCs or a T cell subset sorted from them (not recorded which). In DNA, the CDR3 is TGCGCCAGCAGCCAAGATCTAGCGGGGGCCCAAGAGACCCAGTACTTC. Its protein is CASSQDLAGAQETQYF.